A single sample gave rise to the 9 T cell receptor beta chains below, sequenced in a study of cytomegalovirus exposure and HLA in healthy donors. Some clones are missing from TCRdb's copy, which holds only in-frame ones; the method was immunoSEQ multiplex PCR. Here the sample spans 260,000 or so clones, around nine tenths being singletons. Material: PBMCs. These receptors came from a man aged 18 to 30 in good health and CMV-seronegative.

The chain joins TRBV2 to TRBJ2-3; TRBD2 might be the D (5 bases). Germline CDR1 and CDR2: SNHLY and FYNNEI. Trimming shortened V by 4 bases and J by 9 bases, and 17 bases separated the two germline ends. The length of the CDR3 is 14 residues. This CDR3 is CASSASSTRGTQYF. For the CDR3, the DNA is TGTGCCAGCAGTGCCTCGAGCACCCGGGGAACGCAGTATTTT.

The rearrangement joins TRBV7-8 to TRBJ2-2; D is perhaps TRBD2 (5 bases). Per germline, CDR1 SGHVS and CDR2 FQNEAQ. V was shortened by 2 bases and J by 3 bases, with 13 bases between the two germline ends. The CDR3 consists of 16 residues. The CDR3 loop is CASSLIGRRHTGELFF. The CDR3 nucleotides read TGTGCCAGCAGCTTAATTGGGCGGAGGCACACCGGGGAGCTGTTTTTT. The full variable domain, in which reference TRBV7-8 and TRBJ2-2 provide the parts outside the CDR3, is GAGVSQSPRYKVAKRGQDVALRCDPISGHVSLFWYQQALGQGPEFLTYFQNEAQLDKSGLPSDRFFAERPEGSVSTLKIQRTQQEDSAVYLCASSLIGRRHTGELFFGEGSRLTVL.

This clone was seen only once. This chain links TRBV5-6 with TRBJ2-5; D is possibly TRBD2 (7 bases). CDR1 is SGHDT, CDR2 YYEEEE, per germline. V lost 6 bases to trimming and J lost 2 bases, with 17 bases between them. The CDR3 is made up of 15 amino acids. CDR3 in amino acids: CASTSWGGAQETQYF. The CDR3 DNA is TGTGCCAGCACCTCCTGGGGGGGGGCACAAGAGACCCAGTACTTC.

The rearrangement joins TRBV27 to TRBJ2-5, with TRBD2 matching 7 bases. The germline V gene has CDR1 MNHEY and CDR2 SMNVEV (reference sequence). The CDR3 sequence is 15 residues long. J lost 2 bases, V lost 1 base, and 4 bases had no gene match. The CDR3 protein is CASSLWASGQETQYF. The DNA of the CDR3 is TGTGCCAGCAGTTTATGGGCTAGCGGACAAGAGACCCAGTACTTC.

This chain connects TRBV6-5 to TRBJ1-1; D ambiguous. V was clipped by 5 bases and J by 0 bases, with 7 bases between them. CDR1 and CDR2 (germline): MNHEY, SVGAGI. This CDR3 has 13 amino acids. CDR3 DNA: TGTGCCAGCAGTCTAACCCTGAACACTGAAGCTTTCTTT. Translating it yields CASSLTLNTEAFF.

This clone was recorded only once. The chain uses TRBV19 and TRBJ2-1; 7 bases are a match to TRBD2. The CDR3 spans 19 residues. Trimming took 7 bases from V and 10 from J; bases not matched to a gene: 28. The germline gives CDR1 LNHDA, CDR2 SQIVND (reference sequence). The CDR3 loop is CASNIAGREAGGKAGEQFF. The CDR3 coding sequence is TGTGCCAGTAATATCGCAGGGAGAGAAGCCGGGGGAAAAGCGGGGGAGCAGTTCTTC.

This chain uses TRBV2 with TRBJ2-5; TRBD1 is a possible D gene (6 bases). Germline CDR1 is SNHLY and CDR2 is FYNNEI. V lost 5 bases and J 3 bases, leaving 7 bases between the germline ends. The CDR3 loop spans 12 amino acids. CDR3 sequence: CASSSGEETQYF. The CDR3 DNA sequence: TGTGCCAGCAGTTCAGGGGAAGAGACCCAGTACTTC. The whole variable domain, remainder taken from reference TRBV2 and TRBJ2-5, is EPEVTQTPSHQVTQMGQEVILRCVPISNHLYFYWYRQILGQKVEFLVSFYNNEISEKSEIFDDQFSVERPDGSNFTLKIRSTKLEDSAMYFCASSSGEETQYFGPGTRLLVL.

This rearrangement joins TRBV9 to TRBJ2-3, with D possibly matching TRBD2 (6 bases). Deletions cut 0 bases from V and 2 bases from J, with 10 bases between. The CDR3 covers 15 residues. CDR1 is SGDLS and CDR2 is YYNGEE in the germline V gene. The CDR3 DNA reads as TGTGCCAGCAGCGTAGAGGCGGGACCCACAGATACGCAGTATTTT. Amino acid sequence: CASSVEAGPTDTQYF.

CDR3 sequence (DNA): TGTGCCTACAGCCCCCCCCTCCAAATACCGTTCTTC. Protein product: CAYSPPLQIPFF. The V and J genes are TRBV30 and TRBJ2-1; D gene unclear. Germline CDR1 GTSNPN, CDR2 SVGIG (reference sequence). This CDR3 is 12 amino acids long. Deletions cut 7 bases from V and 15 bases from J, with 22 bases between.